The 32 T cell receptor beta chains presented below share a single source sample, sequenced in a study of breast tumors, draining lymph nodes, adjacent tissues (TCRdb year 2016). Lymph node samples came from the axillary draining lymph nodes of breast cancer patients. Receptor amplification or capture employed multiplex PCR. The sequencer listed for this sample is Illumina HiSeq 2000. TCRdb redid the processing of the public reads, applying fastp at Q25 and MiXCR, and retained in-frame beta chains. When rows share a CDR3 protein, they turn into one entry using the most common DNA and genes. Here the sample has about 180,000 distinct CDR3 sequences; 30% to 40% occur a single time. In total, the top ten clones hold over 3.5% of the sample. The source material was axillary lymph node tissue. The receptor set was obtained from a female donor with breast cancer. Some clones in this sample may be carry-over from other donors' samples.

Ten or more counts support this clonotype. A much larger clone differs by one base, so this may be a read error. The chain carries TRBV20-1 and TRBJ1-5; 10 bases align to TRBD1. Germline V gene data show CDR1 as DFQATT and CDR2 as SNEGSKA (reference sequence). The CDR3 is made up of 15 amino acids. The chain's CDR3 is CSATRDRGSTQPQHF. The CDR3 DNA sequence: TGCAGTGCTACCCGGGACAGGGGTAGCACTCAGCCCCAGCATTTT.

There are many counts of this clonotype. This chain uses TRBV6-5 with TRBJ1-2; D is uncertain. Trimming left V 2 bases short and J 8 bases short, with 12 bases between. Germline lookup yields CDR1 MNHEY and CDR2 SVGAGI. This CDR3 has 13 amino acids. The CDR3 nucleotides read TGTGCCAGCAGTTACGCGAGCCAAAGGGGCTACACCTTC. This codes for CASSYASQRGYTF.

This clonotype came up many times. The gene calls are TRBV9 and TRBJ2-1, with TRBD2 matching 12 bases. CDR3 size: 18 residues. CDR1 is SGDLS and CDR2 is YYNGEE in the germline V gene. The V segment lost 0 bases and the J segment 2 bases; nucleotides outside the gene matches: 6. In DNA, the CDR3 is TGTGCCAGCAGCGTAGAGACTAGCGGGAGCTCCGCCTACAATGAGCAGTTCTTC. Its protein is CASSVETSGSSAYNEQFF. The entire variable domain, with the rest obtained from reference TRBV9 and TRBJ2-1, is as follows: DSGVTQTPKHLITATGQRVTLRCSPRSGDLSVYWYQQSLDQGLQFLIQYYNGEERAKGNILERFSAQQFPDLHSELNLSSLELGDSALYFCASSVETSGSSAYNEQFFGPGTRLTVL.

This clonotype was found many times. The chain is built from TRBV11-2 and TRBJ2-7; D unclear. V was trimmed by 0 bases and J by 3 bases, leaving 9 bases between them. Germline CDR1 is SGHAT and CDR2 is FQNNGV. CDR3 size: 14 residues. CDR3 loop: CASSLDVAGYEQYF. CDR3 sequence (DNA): TGTGCCAGCAGCTTAGACGTTGCAGGCTACGAGCAGTACTTC. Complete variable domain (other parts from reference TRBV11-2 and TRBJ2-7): EAGVAQSPRYKIIEKRQSVAFWCNPISGHATLYWYQQILGQGPKLLIQFQNNGVVDDSQLPKDRFSAERLKGVDSTLKIQPAKLEDSAVYLCASSLDVAGYEQYFGPGTRLTVT.

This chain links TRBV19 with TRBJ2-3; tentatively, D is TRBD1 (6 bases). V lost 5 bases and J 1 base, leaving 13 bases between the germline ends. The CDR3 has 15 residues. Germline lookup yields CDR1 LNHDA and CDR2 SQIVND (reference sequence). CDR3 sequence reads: CASSPGHGGTDTQYF. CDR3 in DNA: TGTGCCAGTAGTCCGGGACACGGAGGCACAGATACGCAGTATTTT.

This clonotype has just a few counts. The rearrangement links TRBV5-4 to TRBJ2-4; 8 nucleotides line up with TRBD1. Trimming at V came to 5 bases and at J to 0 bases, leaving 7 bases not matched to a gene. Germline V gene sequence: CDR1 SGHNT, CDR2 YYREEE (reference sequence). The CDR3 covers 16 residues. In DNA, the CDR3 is TGTGCCAGCAGTCGAGACAGGGGCCTAGCCAAAAACATTCAGTACTTC. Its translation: CASSRDRGLAKNIQYF. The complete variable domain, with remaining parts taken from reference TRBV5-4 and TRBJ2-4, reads ETGVTQSPTHLIKTRGQQVTLRCSSQSGHNTVSWYQQALGQGPQFIFQYYREEENGRGNFPPRFSGLQFPNYSSELNVNALELDDSALYLCASSRDRGLAKNIQYFGAGTRLSVL.

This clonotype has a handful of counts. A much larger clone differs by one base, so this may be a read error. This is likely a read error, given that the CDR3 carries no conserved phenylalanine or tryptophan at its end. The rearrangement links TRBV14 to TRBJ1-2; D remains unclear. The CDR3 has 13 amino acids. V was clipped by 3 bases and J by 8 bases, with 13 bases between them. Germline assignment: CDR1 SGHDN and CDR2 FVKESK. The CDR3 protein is CASSQVPLGGYTS. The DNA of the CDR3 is TGTGCCAGCAGCCAGGTACCCCTCGGGGGCTACACCTCC.

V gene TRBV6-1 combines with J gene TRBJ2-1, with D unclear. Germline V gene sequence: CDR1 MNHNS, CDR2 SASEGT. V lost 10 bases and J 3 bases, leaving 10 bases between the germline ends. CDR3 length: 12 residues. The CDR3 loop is CAIWPGYNEQFF. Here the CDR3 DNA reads TGTGCCATCTGGCCAGGCTACAATGAGCAGTTCTTC.

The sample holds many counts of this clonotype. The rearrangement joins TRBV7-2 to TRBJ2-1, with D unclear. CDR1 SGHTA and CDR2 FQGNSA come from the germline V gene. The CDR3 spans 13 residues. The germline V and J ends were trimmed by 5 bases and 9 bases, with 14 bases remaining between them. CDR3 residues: CASSTRTASEQFF. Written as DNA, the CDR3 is TGTGCCAGCAGCACAAGGACCGCTAGTGAGCAGTTCTTC.

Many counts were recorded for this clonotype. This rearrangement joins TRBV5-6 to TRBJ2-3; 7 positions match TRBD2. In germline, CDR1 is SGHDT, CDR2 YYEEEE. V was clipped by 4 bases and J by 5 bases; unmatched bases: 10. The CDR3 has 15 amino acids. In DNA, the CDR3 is TGTGCCAGCAGCCCGTCTCCGGGGGGAGGAGATACGCAGTATTTT. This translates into CASSPSPGGGDTQYF.

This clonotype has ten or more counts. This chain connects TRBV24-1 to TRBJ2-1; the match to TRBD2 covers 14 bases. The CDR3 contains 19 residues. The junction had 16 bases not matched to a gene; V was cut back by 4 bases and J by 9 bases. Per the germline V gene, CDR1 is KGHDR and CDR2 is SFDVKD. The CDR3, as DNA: TGTGCCACCAGTGACCCCCTGGGGACTAGCGGGAGTTCGCAGCGTGAGCAGTTCTTC. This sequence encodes CATSDPLGTSGSSQREQFF.

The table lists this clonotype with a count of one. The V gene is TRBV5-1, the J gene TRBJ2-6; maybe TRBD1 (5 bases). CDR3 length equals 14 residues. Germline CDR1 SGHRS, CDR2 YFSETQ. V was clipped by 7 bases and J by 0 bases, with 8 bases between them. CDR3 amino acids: CASQGFSGANVLTF. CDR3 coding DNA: TGCGCCAGCCAGGGTTTCTCTGGGGCCAACGTCCTGACTTTC.

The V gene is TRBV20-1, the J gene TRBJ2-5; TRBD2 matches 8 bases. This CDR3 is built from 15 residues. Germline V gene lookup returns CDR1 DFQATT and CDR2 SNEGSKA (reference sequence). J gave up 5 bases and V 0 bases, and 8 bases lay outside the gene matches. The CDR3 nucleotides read TGCAGTGCTAGAGATCAGTACGGGGGGGGGGAGACCCAGTACTTC. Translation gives CSARDQYGGGETQYF.

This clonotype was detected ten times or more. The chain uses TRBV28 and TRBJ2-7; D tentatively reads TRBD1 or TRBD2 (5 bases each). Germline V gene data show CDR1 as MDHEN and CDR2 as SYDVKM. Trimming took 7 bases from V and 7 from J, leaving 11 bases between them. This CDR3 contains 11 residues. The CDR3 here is CASISEGEQYF. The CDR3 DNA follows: TGTGCCAGCATCTCTGAGGGGGAGCAGTACTTC.

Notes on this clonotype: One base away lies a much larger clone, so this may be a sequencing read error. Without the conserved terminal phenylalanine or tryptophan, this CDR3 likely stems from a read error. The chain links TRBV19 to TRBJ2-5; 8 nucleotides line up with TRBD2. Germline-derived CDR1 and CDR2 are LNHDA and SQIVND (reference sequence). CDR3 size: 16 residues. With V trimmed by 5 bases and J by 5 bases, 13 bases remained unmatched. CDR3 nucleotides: TGTGCCAGTAGTGAGCTAGCGGGTTCTTGGGAGGAGACCCAGTACTCC. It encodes CASSELAGSWEETQYS.

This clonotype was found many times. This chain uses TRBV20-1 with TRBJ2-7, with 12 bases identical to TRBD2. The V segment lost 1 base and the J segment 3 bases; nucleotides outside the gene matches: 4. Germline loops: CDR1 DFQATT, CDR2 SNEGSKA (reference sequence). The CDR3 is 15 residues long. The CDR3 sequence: CSARGLAGEDYEQYF. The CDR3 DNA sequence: TGCAGTGCTAGAGGACTAGCGGGAGAGGACTACGAGCAGTACTTC.

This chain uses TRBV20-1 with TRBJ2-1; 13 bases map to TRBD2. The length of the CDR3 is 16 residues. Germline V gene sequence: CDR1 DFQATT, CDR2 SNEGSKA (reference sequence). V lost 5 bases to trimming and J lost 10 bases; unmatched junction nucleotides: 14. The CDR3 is CSAVTGLAGVVGEQFF. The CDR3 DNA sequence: TGCAGTGCTGTGACCGGACTAGCGGGAGTAGTAGGGGAGCAGTTCTTC.

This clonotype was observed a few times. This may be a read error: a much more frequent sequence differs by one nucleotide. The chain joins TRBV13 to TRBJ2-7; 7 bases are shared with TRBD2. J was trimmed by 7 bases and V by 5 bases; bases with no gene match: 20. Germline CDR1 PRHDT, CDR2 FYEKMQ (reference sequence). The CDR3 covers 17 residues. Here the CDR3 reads CASSPRVGSGTGREQYF. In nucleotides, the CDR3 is TGTGCCAGCAGCCCGCGGGTTGGGAGCGGGACGGGGAGAGAGCAGTACTTC.

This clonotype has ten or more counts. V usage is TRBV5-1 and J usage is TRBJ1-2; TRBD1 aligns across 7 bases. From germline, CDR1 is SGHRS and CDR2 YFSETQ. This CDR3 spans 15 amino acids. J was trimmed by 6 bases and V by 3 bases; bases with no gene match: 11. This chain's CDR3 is CASSSGWDSLDGYTF. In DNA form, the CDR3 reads TGCGCCAGCAGCTCGGGGTGGGACAGTTTGGATGGCTACACCTTC. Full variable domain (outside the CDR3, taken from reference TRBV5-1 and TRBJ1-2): KAGVTQTPRYLIKTRGQQVTLSCSPISGHRSVSWYQQTPGQGLQFLFEYFSETQRNKGNFPGRFSGRQFSNSRSEMNVSTLELGDSALYLCASSSGWDSLDGYTFGSGTRLTVV.

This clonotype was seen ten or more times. CDR3 residues: CASSLVTLGYTF. CDR3 sequence (DNA): TGTGCCAGCAGTTTAGTAACCCTTGGCTACACCTTC. The gene calls are TRBV12-3 or TRBV12-4 and TRBJ1-2; D ambiguous. The CDR3 has 12 amino acids. V lost 1 base and J 7 bases, leaving 7 bases between the germline ends.

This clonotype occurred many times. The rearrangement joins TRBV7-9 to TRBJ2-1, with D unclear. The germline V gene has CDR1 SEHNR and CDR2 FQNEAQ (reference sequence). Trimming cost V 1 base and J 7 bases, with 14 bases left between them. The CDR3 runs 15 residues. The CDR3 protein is CASSLGVGLGNEQFF. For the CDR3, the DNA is TGTGCCAGCAGCTTAGGGGTTGGCCTCGGTAATGAGCAGTTCTTC.

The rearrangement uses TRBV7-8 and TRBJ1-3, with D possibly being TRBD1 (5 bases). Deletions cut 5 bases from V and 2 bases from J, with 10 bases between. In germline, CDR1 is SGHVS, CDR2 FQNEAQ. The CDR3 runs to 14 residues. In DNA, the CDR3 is TGTGCCAGCAGCCAACCGGGGGCTGGAAACACCATATATTTT. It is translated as CASSQPGAGNTIYF.

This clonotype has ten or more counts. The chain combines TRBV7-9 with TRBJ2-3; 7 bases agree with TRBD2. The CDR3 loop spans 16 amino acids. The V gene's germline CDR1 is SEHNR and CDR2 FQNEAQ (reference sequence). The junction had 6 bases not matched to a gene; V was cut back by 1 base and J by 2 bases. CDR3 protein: CASSLGLAAYTDTQYF. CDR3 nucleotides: TGTGCCAGCAGCTTAGGGCTAGCGGCTTACACAGATACGCAGTATTTT.

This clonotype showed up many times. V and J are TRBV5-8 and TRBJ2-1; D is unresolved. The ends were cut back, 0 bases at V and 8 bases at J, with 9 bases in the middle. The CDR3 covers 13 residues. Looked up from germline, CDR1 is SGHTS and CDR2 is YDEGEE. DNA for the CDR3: TGTGCCAGCAGCTTGGAGGCCCGGTATGAGCAGTTCTTC. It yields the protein CASSLEARYEQFF.

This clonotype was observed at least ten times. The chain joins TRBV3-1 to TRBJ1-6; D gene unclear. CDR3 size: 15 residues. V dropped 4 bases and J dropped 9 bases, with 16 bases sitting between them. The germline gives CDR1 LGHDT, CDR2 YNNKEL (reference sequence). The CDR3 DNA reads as TGTGCCAGCAGCCCGACTTTTGCTGGCGTTTCACCCCTCCACTTT. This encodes CASSPTFAGVSPLHF.

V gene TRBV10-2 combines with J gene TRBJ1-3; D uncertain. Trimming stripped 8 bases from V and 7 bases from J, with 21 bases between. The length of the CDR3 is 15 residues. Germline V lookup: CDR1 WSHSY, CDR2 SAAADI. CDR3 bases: TGCGCCAGCCGCGAACTCCTCCCTACGGGGAACACCATATATTTT. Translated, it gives CASRELLPTGNTIYF.

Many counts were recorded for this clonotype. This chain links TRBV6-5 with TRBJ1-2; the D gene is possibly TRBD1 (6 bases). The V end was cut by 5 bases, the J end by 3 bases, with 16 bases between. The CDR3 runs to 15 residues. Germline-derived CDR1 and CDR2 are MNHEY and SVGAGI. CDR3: CASSPPPPGDYGYTF. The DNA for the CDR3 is TGTGCCAGCAGTCCCCCCCCCCCAGGGGACTATGGCTACACCTTC.

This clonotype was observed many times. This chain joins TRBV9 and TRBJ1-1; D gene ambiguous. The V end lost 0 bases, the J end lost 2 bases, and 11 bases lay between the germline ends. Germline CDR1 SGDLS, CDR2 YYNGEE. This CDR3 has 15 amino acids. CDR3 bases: TGTGCCAGCAGCGTAGGGAGCCTAGGTAACACTGAAGCTTTCTTT. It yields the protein CASSVGSLGNTEAFF.

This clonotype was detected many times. The CDR3 protein is CASSLAWTKETQYF. In DNA form, the CDR3 reads TGTGCCAGCAGCTTAGCGTGGACTAAAGAGACCCAGTACTTC. The chain combines TRBV7-9 with TRBJ2-5; possibly TRBD2 for D (6 bases). CDR3 length equals 14 residues. Trimming left V 0 bases short and J 3 bases short, with 8 bases between. Per germline, CDR1 SEHNR and CDR2 FQNEAQ (reference sequence).

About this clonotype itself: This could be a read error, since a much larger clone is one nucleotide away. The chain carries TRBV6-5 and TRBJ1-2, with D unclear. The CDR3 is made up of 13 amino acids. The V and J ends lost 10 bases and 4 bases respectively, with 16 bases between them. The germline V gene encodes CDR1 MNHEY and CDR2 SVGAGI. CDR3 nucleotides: TGTGCCACCACGCGAGCCCTCTCCTATGGCTACACCTTC. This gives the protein CATTRALSYGYTF.

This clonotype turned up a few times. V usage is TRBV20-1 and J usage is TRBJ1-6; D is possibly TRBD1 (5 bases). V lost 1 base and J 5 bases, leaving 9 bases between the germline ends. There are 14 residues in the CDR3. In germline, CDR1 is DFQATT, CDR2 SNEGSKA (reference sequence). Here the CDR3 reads CSARVAGNNSPLHF. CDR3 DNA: TGCAGTGCTAGAGTGGCAGGGAATAATTCACCCCTCCACTTT.

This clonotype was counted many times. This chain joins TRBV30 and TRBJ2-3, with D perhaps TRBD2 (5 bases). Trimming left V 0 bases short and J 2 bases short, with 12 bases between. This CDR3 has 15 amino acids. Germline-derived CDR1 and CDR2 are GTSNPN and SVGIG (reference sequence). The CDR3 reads CAWSVLRAATDTQYF. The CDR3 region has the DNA TGTGCCTGGAGTGTACTGCGGGCCGCCACAGATACGCAGTATTTT.